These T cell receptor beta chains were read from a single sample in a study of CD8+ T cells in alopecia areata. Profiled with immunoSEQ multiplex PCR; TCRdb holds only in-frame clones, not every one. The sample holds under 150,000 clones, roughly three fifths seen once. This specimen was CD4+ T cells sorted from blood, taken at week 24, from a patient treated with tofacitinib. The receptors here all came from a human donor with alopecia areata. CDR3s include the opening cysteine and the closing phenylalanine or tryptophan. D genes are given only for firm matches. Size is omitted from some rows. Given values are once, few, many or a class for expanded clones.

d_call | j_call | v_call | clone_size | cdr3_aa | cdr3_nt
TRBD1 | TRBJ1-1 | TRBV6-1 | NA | CASSATTGSWVGTEAFF | TGTGCCAGCAGTGCTACGACAGGGTCTTGGGTTGGCACTGAAGCTTTCTTT
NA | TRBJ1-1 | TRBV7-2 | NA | CASTLGAVNTEAFF | TGTGCCAGCACGCTGGGGGCAGTGAACACTGAAGCTTTCTTT
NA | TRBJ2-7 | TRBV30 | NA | CAWSVGLVQGPEQYF | TGTGCCTGGAGTGTAGGGTTGGTGCAGGGACCCGAGCAGTACTTC
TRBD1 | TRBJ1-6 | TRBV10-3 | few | CATVAGQGSYNSPLHF | TGTGCCACCGTAGCCGGACAGGGTTCCTATAATTCACCCCTCCACTTT
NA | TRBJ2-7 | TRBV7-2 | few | CASSLREGPSEQYF | TGTGCCAGCAGCTTACGAGAAGGGCCAAGCGAGCAGTACTTC
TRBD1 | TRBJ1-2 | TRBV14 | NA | CASSQVGDRGDGYTF | TGTGCCAGCAGCCAAGTGGGGGACAGGGGTGATGGCTACACCTTC
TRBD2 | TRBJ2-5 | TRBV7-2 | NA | CASSFGEGETQYF | TGTGCCAGCAGCTTCGGGGAGGGGGAGACCCAGTACTTC
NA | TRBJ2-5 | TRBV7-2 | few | CASGGARETQYF | TGTGCCAGCGGGGGGGCCAGGGAGACCCAGTACTTC
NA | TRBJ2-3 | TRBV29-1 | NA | CSVRDGPGGTQYF | TGCAGCGTCAGGGACGGCCCTGGAGGTACGCAGTATTTT
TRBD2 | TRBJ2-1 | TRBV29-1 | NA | CSVAGLAGRWVEQFF | TGCAGCGTGGCGGGACTAGCGGGGAGATGGGTTGAGCAGTTCTTC
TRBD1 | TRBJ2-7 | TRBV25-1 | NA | CASSVTPGGYEQYF | TGTGCCAGCAGTGTAACCCCAGGGGGCTACGAGCAGTACTTC
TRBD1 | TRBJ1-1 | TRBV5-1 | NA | CASSTDRGRLSTEAFF | TGCGCCAGCAGCACCGACAGGGGTCGATTATCCACTGAAGCTTTCTTT
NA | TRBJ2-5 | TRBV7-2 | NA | CASSLGVRETQYF | TGTGCCAGCAGCCTGGGGGTTAGGGAGACCCAGTACTTC
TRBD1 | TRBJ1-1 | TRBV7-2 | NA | CASRSGQVNTEAFF | TGTGCCAGCAGATCGGGACAGGTGAACACTGAAGCTTTCTTT
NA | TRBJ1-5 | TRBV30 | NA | CAWSVLGDQPQHF | TGTGCCTGGAGTGTACTGGGGGATCAGCCCCAGCATTTT
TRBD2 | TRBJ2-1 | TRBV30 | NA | CAWSPGGNEQFF | TGTGCCTGGAGTCCGGGAGGCAATGAGCAGTTCTTC
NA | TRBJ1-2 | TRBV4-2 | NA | CASSQDYGEGGYTF | TGTGCCAGCAGCCAAGATTATGGGGAAGGAGGCTACACCTTC
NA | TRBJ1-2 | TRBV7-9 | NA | CASSPRANSYGYTF | TGTGCCAGCAGCCCCAGGGCGAACAGCTATGGCTACACCTTC